This T cell receptor (beta chain) is drawn from a study of blood T cell repertoires in COVID-19. Study at large: Acute and convalescent COVID-19 samples came from the United States, Italy and Spain.

Sequencing used immunoSEQ multiplex PCR; TCRdb keeps in-frame clones, though not all of them. The repertoire includes some 70,000 clones, around 87% of them detected once, and around 7.9% sits in the top ten. Trimming took 0 bases from V and 9 from J, leaving 9 bases between them. CDR1 is MNHNS, CDR2 SASEGT, per germline. The CDR3 spans 12 residues. The chain is built from TRBV6-1 and TRBJ2-7, with D uncertain. The sample taken for sequencing was peripheral blood. This sequence originates from a man in his fifties or sixties with active COVID-19. The CDR3 here is CASSEATWAQYF. DNA for the CDR3: TGTGCCAGCAGTGAAGCGACCTGGGCGCAGTACTTC.